These T cell receptor beta chains were read from a single sample in a study of beta chain features in type 1 diabetes. Profiled with immunoSEQ multiplex PCR; TCRdb holds only in-frame clones, not every one. The sample records around 250,000 clones, 11% to 15% being singletons. The sample was naive CD4+ T cells from blood. The receptor source for this set is a woman aged 40 to 55 in good health. Each CDR3 is given with its conserved first and last residue. Fields, in order: J gene, D gene, V gene, clone size, CDR3 DNA, CDR3 protein. The D gene is left open where the match is weak. Size tells how often a clone was seen (once, few, many) or the class of an expanded clone, and some rows leave it out.

j_call: TRBJ2-3; d_call: TRBD1; v_call: TRBV4-3; clone_size: .; cdr3_nt: TGCGCCAGCAGCCGCGGACAGGGGCCAGATACGCAGTATTTT; cdr3_aa: CASSRGQGPDTQYF
j_call: TRBJ2-5; d_call: .; v_call: TRBV7-9; clone_size: few; cdr3_nt: TGTGCCAGCAGCCCTGTGGTATCTAGTTGGGAGACCCAGTACTTC; cdr3_aa: CASSPVVSSWETQYF
j_call: TRBJ1-4; d_call: .; v_call: TRBV5-4; clone_size: once; cdr3_nt: TGTGCCAGCAGCTGGGGACAAACTAGGGGGAATGAAAAACTGTTTTTT; cdr3_aa: CASSWGQTRGNEKLFF
j_call: TRBJ2-3; d_call: TRBD2; v_call: TRBV2; clone_size: .; cdr3_nt: TGTGCCAGCAGACCCCTTCTTTTAGCGGGGGTAGCCACAGATACGCAGTATTTT; cdr3_aa: CASRPLLLAGVATDTQYF
j_call: TRBJ1-6; d_call: TRBD1; v_call: TRBV25-1; clone_size: .; cdr3_nt: TGTGCCAGCAGTGCATACAGGGGTGGTTCACCCCTCCACTTT; cdr3_aa: CASSAYRGGSPLHF
j_call: TRBJ2-7; d_call: .; v_call: TRBV7-6; clone_size: many; cdr3_nt: TGTGCCAGCAGCCCCTCGTTCCCAGCCTACGAGCAGTACTTC; cdr3_aa: CASSPSFPAYEQYF
j_call: TRBJ2-4; d_call: .; v_call: TRBV18; clone_size: .; cdr3_nt: TGTGCCAGCTCACCACCCTCAGGTTGGAACATTCAGTACTTC; cdr3_aa: CASSPPSGWNIQYF
j_call: TRBJ2-2; d_call: .; v_call: TRBV9; clone_size: .; cdr3_nt: TGTGCCAGCAGCGTAGATAGGGGGAACACCGGGGAGCTGTTTTTT; cdr3_aa: CASSVDRGNTGELFF
j_call: TRBJ2-6; d_call: .; v_call: TRBV10-1; clone_size: few; cdr3_nt: TGCGCCAGCAGTGAGTCCAGGTCTCCAGGGGCCAACGTCCTGACTTTC; cdr3_aa: CASSESRSPGANVLTF
j_call: TRBJ2-1; d_call: .; v_call: TRBV11-2; clone_size: .; cdr3_nt: TGTGCCAGCAGCCGACTCAGGGGTTTTTTTAATGAGCAGTTCTTC; cdr3_aa: CASSRLRGFFNEQFF
j_call: TRBJ1-5; d_call: .; v_call: TRBV19; clone_size: few; cdr3_nt: TGTGCCAGTAACCCATTCGGGCGGGCGGGCAATCAGCCCCAGCATTTT; cdr3_aa: CASNPFGRAGNQPQHF
j_call: TRBJ2-1; d_call: TRBD2; v_call: TRBV7-2; clone_size: few; cdr3_nt: TGTGCCAGCAGCTTTCTAGCGGGGAGTGCCGGTGAGCAGTTCTTC; cdr3_aa: CASSFLAGSAGEQFF
j_call: TRBJ2-7; d_call: .; v_call: TRBV6-6; clone_size: few; cdr3_nt: TGTGCCAGCAGTTATGGACAGCCCAAGCAGTACTTC; cdr3_aa: CASSYGQPKQYF
j_call: TRBJ1-4; d_call: .; v_call: TRBV7-2; clone_size: few; cdr3_nt: TGTGCCAGCAGCCACGACGAGAGGGAAAAACTGTTTTTT; cdr3_aa: CASSHDEREKLFF
j_call: TRBJ2-1; d_call: .; v_call: TRBV7-2; clone_size: few; cdr3_nt: TGTGCCAGCAGCGTGCGCCGCGGGAATGAGCAGTTCTTC; cdr3_aa: CASSVRRGNEQFF
j_call: TRBJ2-5; d_call: .; v_call: TRBV5-1; clone_size: few; cdr3_nt: TGCGCCAGCAGTTCGTACCAAGAGACCCAGTACTTC; cdr3_aa: CASSSYQETQYF
j_call: TRBJ2-7; d_call: .; v_call: TRBV27; clone_size: few; cdr3_nt: TGTGCCAGCAGTTTATCGTACGGAGCAGCCTACGAGCAGTACTTC; cdr3_aa: CASSLSYGAAYEQYF
j_call: TRBJ1-4; d_call: .; v_call: TRBV4-1; clone_size: few; cdr3_nt: TGCGCCAGCAGCCAAGATTGGGGGCGTAATGAAAAACTGTTTTTT; cdr3_aa: CASSQDWGRNEKLFF
j_call: TRBJ2-7; d_call: .; v_call: TRBV7-2; clone_size: once; cdr3_nt: TGTGCCAGCAGCCCACAGGGAGCAGTCTACGAGCAGTACTTC; cdr3_aa: CASSPQGAVYEQYF
j_call: TRBJ2-5; d_call: TRBD2; v_call: TRBV5-4; clone_size: .; cdr3_nt: TGTGCCAGCACCCCCACGAGCGGGGGGGCCATTGAGACCCAGTACTTC; cdr3_aa: CASTPTSGGAIETQYF
j_call: TRBJ2-1; d_call: TRBD1; v_call: TRBV2; clone_size: few; cdr3_nt: TGTGCCAGCAGGACGGGACAGGGGGTAAGGCAGTTCTTC; cdr3_aa: CASRTGQGVRQFF
j_call: TRBJ2-2; d_call: .; v_call: TRBV4-2; clone_size: .; cdr3_nt: TGTGCCAGCAGCCAAGGGAGGAGCGGGACCGGGGAGCTGTTTTTT; cdr3_aa: CASSQGRSGTGELFF
j_call: TRBJ2-2; d_call: .; v_call: TRBV10-2; clone_size: .; cdr3_nt: TGCGCCAGCAGTGTGGACACTGCCGGGGAGCTGTTTTTT; cdr3_aa: CASSVDTAGELFF
j_call: TRBJ2-3; d_call: TRBD2; v_call: TRBV2; clone_size: few; cdr3_nt: TGTGCCAGCAGTCCCAGACTAGCGGGCACAGATACGCAGTATTTT; cdr3_aa: CASSPRLAGTDTQYF
j_call: TRBJ2-1; d_call: .; v_call: TRBV11-3; clone_size: .; cdr3_nt: TGTGCCAGCAGCCGTGACGGGCAGGGATACAATGAGCAGTTCTTC; cdr3_aa: CASSRDGQGYNEQFF
j_call: TRBJ2-5; d_call: .; v_call: TRBV10-3; clone_size: few; cdr3_nt: TGTGCCATCAGTGGAAGGGAGGAGCAAGAGACCCAGTACTTC; cdr3_aa: CAISGREEQETQYF
j_call: TRBJ2-2; d_call: .; v_call: TRBV7-8; clone_size: .; cdr3_nt: TGTGCCAGCAAACCTAAAGGAGGGGCCGGGGAGCTGTTTTTT; cdr3_aa: CASKPKGGAGELFF
j_call: TRBJ2-7; d_call: TRBD2; v_call: TRBV7-2; clone_size: .; cdr3_nt: TGTGCCAGCAGCCTATTTTCTAGCGGGGGTTACGAGCAGTACTTC; cdr3_aa: CASSLFSSGGYEQYF
j_call: TRBJ2-6; d_call: .; v_call: TRBV5-1; clone_size: few; cdr3_nt: TGCGCCAGCAGCCTAGAAGCAGCTGGGGGGGCCAACGTCCTGACTTTC; cdr3_aa: CASSLEAAGGANVLTF
j_call: TRBJ1-3; d_call: .; v_call: TRBV6-5; clone_size: few; cdr3_nt: TGTGCCAGCAGGCAGGGGAGTTCGGGAAACACCATATATTTT; cdr3_aa: CASRQGSSGNTIYF
j_call: TRBJ1-1; d_call: .; v_call: TRBV4-1; clone_size: .; cdr3_nt: TGCGCCAGCAGCCCGAGATTGACAGTTATGAACACTGAAGCTTTCTTT; cdr3_aa: CASSPRLTVMNTEAFF
j_call: TRBJ2-2; d_call: TRBD2; v_call: TRBV29-1; clone_size: .; cdr3_nt: TGCAGCGGCCGGACTAGCGGGGGGGCCACCGGGGAGCTGTTTTTT; cdr3_aa: CSGRTSGGATGELFF
j_call: TRBJ1-2; d_call: .; v_call: TRBV6-1; clone_size: .; cdr3_nt: TGTGCCAGCAGTCCAGGGGTCCTAGGCTATGGCTACACCTTC; cdr3_aa: CASSPGVLGYGYTF
j_call: TRBJ2-7; d_call: TRBD1; v_call: TRBV5-1; clone_size: few; cdr3_nt: TGCGCCAGCAGCCCAACCCCGGGACAGTCCTCCTACGAGCAGTACTTC; cdr3_aa: CASSPTPGQSSYEQYF
j_call: TRBJ2-7; d_call: TRBD1; v_call: TRBV6-5; clone_size: .; cdr3_nt: TGTGCCAGCAGGCCTAATCGGGACAGCTACGAGCAGTACTTC; cdr3_aa: CASRPNRDSYEQYF
j_call: TRBJ2-3; d_call: TRBD2; v_call: TRBV6-4; clone_size: .; cdr3_nt: TGTGCCAGCAGTGACGGCGGGGGGGCAACGGATACGCAGTATTTT; cdr3_aa: CASSDGGGATDTQYF
j_call: TRBJ1-2; d_call: .; v_call: TRBV19; clone_size: .; cdr3_nt: TGTGCCAGTAATCTGGGAGAGAGCTATGGCTACACCTTC; cdr3_aa: CASNLGESYGYTF
j_call: TRBJ1-2; d_call: .; v_call: TRBV7-9; clone_size: few; cdr3_nt: TGTGCCAGCAGCCCAATCTTTCCCGGAGCCTATGGCTACACCTTC; cdr3_aa: CASSPIFPGAYGYTF
j_call: TRBJ1-3; d_call: TRBD1; v_call: TRBV13; clone_size: .; cdr3_nt: TGTGCCAGCAGCTTAGGCCTCAGGGACAGGGAAAACACCATATATTTT; cdr3_aa: CASSLGLRDRENTIYF
j_call: TRBJ1-2; d_call: .; v_call: TRBV19; clone_size: .; cdr3_nt: TGTGCCAGTACCCCATCGGACTATGGCTACACCTTC; cdr3_aa: CASTPSDYGYTF
j_call: TRBJ2-7; d_call: .; v_call: TRBV19; clone_size: .; cdr3_nt: TGTGCCAGTAGTAACAGGTTCCTCGAGTACGACGAGCAGTACTTC; cdr3_aa: CASSNRFLEYDEQYF
j_call: TRBJ1-6; d_call: TRBD1; v_call: TRBV18; clone_size: few; cdr3_nt: TGTGCCAGCTCACCCGGGACAGGGACTTCACCCCTCCACTTT; cdr3_aa: CASSPGTGTSPLHF
j_call: TRBJ2-2; d_call: TRBD1; v_call: TRBV18; clone_size: .; cdr3_nt: TGTGCCAGCTCACCAGGACAGGCCCCATCCACCGGGGAGCTGTTTTTT; cdr3_aa: CASSPGQAPSTGELFF
j_call: TRBJ1-2; d_call: .; v_call: TRBV7-9; clone_size: few; cdr3_nt: TGTGCCAGCAGCGCCAGAAGGGAGAATAACTATGGCTACACCTTC; cdr3_aa: CASSARRENNYGYTF
j_call: TRBJ1-1; d_call: .; v_call: TRBV4-3; clone_size: .; cdr3_nt: TGCGCCAGCAGCCAAGAAGGTCGGGGACATTATGAAGCTTTCTTT; cdr3_aa: CASSQEGRGHYEAFF
j_call: TRBJ1-2; d_call: TRBD1; v_call: TRBV27; clone_size: .; cdr3_nt: TGTGCCAGCAGTTTAACCGGACAGGGGAGGTTTAACTATGGCTACACCTTC; cdr3_aa: CASSLTGQGRFNYGYTF
j_call: TRBJ1-1; d_call: TRBD1; v_call: TRBV15; clone_size: .; cdr3_nt: TGTGCCACCACCACAACACAACCGGAACGCGACAGGGCTGCTGAAGCTTTCTTT; cdr3_aa: CATTTTQPERDRAAEAFF
j_call: TRBJ2-5; d_call: .; v_call: TRBV5-6; clone_size: .; cdr3_nt: TGTGCCAGCAGCTCCCGAGAGACCCAGTACTTC; cdr3_aa: CASSSRETQYF
j_call: TRBJ1-2; d_call: .; v_call: TRBV15; clone_size: .; cdr3_nt: TGTGCCACCAGCAGAGAAGCCGGGACACTAACTAACTATGGCTACACCTTC; cdr3_aa: CATSREAGTLTNYGYTF